This TCR beta chain comes out of a study of neurological immune-mediated disorders. A single run covered 15-18 subjects with over 170 million TCR-beta sequences. A single record per CDR3 protein comes from TCRdb applying MiXCR to the 5' RACE reads. The profile covers under 40,000 distinct CDR3 sequences, with under 6% appearing a single time and under 30% taken by the ten largest. Trimming stripped 3 bases from V and 3 bases from J, with 16 bases between. The CDR3 is 15 amino acids. Germline V gene sequence: CDR1 DFQATT, CDR2 SNEGSKA (reference sequence). This clonotype was observed at least ten times.

The genes are TRBV20-1 and TRBJ2-3; D might be TRBD2 (6 bases). The sequenced sample consisted of PBMCs. The sequence came from a man younger than 35 in good health. The CDR3 nucleotides are TGCAGTGCTAGTCTTAGTCCGGGGAGGACAGATACGCAGTATTTT. Its protein product is CSASLSPGRTDTQYF.